The clone carrying this T cell receptor beta chain was seen repeatedly, ten times or more. As yet, its antigen is unknown. MiXCR was run by TCRdb on the RT-PCR reads, yielding one entry per CDR3 protein. Here the sample spans 500,000 to 550,000 distinct CDR3 sequences, around 8% being singletons. The data derive from a study of response to subunit inactivated influenza vaccine. Points from the study as a whole: Few additional T cells are recruited per seasonal influenza vaccination, authors suggested.

Germline V lookup: CDR1 SGHTA, CDR2 FQGNSA. This CDR3 contains 13 residues. V was shortened by 4 bases and J by 4 bases, with 9 bases between the two germline ends. This specimen was PBMCs from blood, taken less than 30 months after vaccination. The chain couples TRBV7-2 to TRBJ2-3; no firm D call. The receptor was isolated from a man aged 50 to 75 who received an inactivated influenza vaccine. CDR3 nucleotides: TGTGCCAGCAGCTGGGGTGCTGCAGATACGCAGTATTTT. This gives the protein CASSWGAADTQYF.